The 17 T cell receptor beta chains reported below all come from one sample, sequenced in a study of cytomegalovirus exposure and HLA in healthy donors. Clones were sequenced by immunoSEQ multiplex PCR, and TCRdb holds only the in-frame ones, with some missing. Here the sample spans tens of thousands of clones, over 90% being singletons. The sequenced sample consisted of PBMCs. The receptors come from a woman between 18 and 30 years old in good health and CMV-seronegative.

To note about this clone: This sample includes further DNA sequences coding for the same CDR3. The CDR3 spells CASSLEGQGNNSPLHF. The CDR3 nucleotides are TGCGCCAGCAGCTTGGAGGGACAGGGTAATAATTCACCCCTCCACTTT. The chain has TRBV5-1 and TRBJ1-6, with 9 bases that match TRBD1. CDR1 is SGHRS, CDR2 YFSETQ, per germline. The length of the CDR3 is 16 residues. The ends lost 0 bases at V and 5 bases at J; junction bases unmatched: 3.

This clone was seen a few times. The rearrangement uses TRBV6-7 and TRBJ2-7, with D maybe TRBD1 (6 bases). TRBV6-7 is reported as an ORF; its role is uncertain. Between the trimmed V and J ends, which lost 8 bases and 3 bases, there was a span of 17 bases. This CDR3 has 14 amino acids. The CDR3 nucleotides read TGTGCCAGCGGGACACTCTGTGACTTCTACGAGCAGTACTTC. This translates into CASGTLCDFYEQYF.

This chain connects TRBV7-9 to TRBJ1-2, with 9 bases identical to TRBD1. With 5 bases clipped from V and 2 bases from J, the junction kept 3 bases outside the gene matches. CDR1 SEHNR and CDR2 FQNEAQ come from the germline V gene (reference sequence). There are 14 residues in the CDR3. CDR3 residues: CASSEGTGNYGYTF. The CDR3 nucleotides are TGTGCCAGCAGCGAGGGGACAGGGAACTATGGCTACACCTTC.

The V and J genes are TRBV15 and TRBJ2-3; perhaps TRBD2 as D (6 bases). The CDR3 has 15 amino acids. Germline-derived CDR1 and CDR2 are LNHNV and YYDKDF (reference sequence). V gave up 5 bases and J gave up 2 bases, with 14 bases separating them. CDR3 sequence: CATSSRGATTDTQYF. CDR3 in DNA: TGTGCCACCAGCTCCCGCGGGGCTACCACAGATACGCAGTATTTT.

The chain joins TRBV5-6 to TRBJ2-7, with TRBD1 matching over 10 bases. This CDR3 region has 15 residues. Germline-derived CDR1 and CDR2 are SGHDT and YYEEEE. V dropped 1 base and J dropped 5; count of bases not matched to a gene: 6. In nucleotides, the CDR3 is TGTGCCAGCAGCTTGCCGGGACAGGGGAGAAACGAGCAGTACGTC. Its protein is CASSLPGQGRNEQYV.

The rearrangement uses TRBV19 and TRBJ1-2, with a tentative D call TRBD1 (6 bases). The V gene lost 7 bases and the J gene lost 4 bases, with 19 bases spanning the gap. Looked up from germline, CDR1 is LNHDA and CDR2 is SQIVND (reference sequence). CDR3 length: 15 residues. In DNA form, the CDR3 reads TGTGCCAGTACCATAGTCGACAGGTTGGGCTATGGCTACACCTTC. This translates into CASTIVDRLGYGYTF. Variable domain in full (rest from reference TRBV19 and TRBJ1-2): DGGITQSPKYLFRKEGQNVTLSCEQNLNHDAMYWYRQDPGQGLRLIYYSQIVNDFQKGDIAEGYSVSREKKESFPLTVTSAQKNPTAFYLCASTIVDRLGYGYTFGSGTRLTVV.

The CDR3 spells CASSLVTGSGYTF. The CDR3 coding sequence is TGTGCCAGCAGCTTAGTTACAGGGAGCGGCTACACCTTC. The chain links TRBV7-2 to TRBJ1-2, with D maybe TRBD1 (6 bases). CDR3 length: 13 amino acids. Germline assignment: CDR1 SGHTA and CDR2 FQGNSA. V lost 1 base, J lost 8 bases, and 11 bases lay in between.

The gene calls are TRBV7-9 and TRBJ1-1; 7 bases line up with TRBD1. CDR3 length equals 14 residues. The V gene's germline CDR1 is SEHNR and CDR2 FQNEAQ (reference sequence). The J segment lost 5 bases and the V segment lost 5 bases, leaving 8 bases of the junction unmatched. The CDR3 DNA reads as TGTGCCAGCAGCGCAGTCGGGGGACAGACTGAAGCTTTCTTT. Its protein product is CASSAVGGQTEAFF.

V usage is TRBV4-3 and J usage is TRBJ1-5; no clear D. The V gene lost 0 bases and the J gene lost 0 bases, with 6 bases spanning the gap. CDR1 and CDR2 (germline): LGHNA, YSLEER. The length of the CDR3 is 15 residues. The CDR3 region is CASSQEVVSNQPQHF. CDR3 coding DNA: TGCGCCAGCAGCCAAGAGGTAGTTAGCAATCAGCCCCAGCATTTT.

The chain joins TRBV19 to TRBJ1-1; TRBD1 matches 7 bases. In germline, CDR1 is LNHDA, CDR2 SQIVND (reference sequence). J gave up 0 bases and V 6 bases, and 7 bases lay outside the gene matches. CDR3 size: 15 residues. The chain's CDR3 is CASRPQGWVNTEAFF. CDR3 nucleotides: TGTGCCAGTAGGCCACAGGGGTGGGTGAACACTGAAGCTTTCTTT.

The V call is TRBV27, the J call TRBJ2-1; 7 nucleotides align to TRBD1. V lost 6 bases, J lost 7 bases, and 6 bases stayed unmatched. The CDR3 length is 13 residues. Germline V gene lookup returns CDR1 MNHEY and CDR2 SMNVEV (reference sequence). CDR3 nucleotide sequence: TGTGCCAGCAGCTACCTACAGGGGAATGAGCAGTTCTTC. Protein sequence: CASSYLQGNEQFF.

The V gene is TRBV4-2, the J gene TRBJ2-7; 7 bases line up with TRBD2. The germline V gene encodes CDR1 LGHNA and CDR2 YNFKEQ. CDR3 size: 14 residues. Unmatched junction bases numbered 6, after V lost 4 bases and J lost 3 bases. This chain's CDR3 is CASSPPAGDYEQYF. Written as DNA, the CDR3 is TGTGCCAGCAGCCCTCCCGCGGGAGACTACGAGCAGTACTTC.

This clone was found once. The V call is TRBV7-9, the J call TRBJ2-7, with TRBD2 matching 8 bases. Germline V gives CDR1 SEHNR, CDR2 FQNEAQ (reference sequence). The length of the CDR3 is 12 residues. V lost 5 bases to trimming and J lost 6 bases; unmatched junction nucleotides: 3. Here the CDR3 DNA reads TGTGCCAGCAGCCCGGGGGGGGCCGAGCAGTACTTC. Amino acids: CASSPGGAEQYF.

The chain has TRBV2 and TRBJ2-7; perhaps TRBD2 as D (5 bases). The CDR3 contains 14 residues. The germline V gene encodes CDR1 SNHLY and CDR2 FYNNEI. V was cut by 5 bases and J by 6 bases, with 17 bases left in between. CDR3 loop: CASSWTPRVLEQYV. The CDR3 DNA reads as TGTGCCAGCAGTTGGACCCCGCGGGTTCTCGAGCAGTACGTC.

The chain links TRBV19 to TRBJ2-7; 11 bases agree with TRBD2. V shed 6 bases and J 1 base; nucleotides not matched to a gene: 8. The germline V gene encodes CDR1 LNHDA and CDR2 SQIVND (reference sequence). CDR3 size: 16 residues. The CDR3 protein is CASSVTSGGRSYEQYF. In DNA, the CDR3 is TGTGCCAGTAGCGTTACTAGCGGGGGACGATCCTACGAGCAGTACTTC.

The chain carries TRBV18 and TRBJ2-7, with D possibly TRBD1 on 5 matching bases. Germline V gene sequence: CDR1 KGHSH, CDR2 LQKENI. Between the trimmed V and J ends, which lost 5 bases and 0 bases, there was a span of 11 bases. The CDR3 has 14 residues. For the CDR3, the DNA is TGTGCCAGCTCATTACAGGTCAGCTCCTACGAGCAGTACGTC. The encoded protein is CASSLQVSSYEQYV.

The chain has TRBV28 and TRBJ2-7, with D hard to call. Germline assignment: CDR1 MDHEN and CDR2 SYDVKM. The CDR3 length is 12 residues. V was pared by 5 bases and J by 3 bases, with 8 bases between. CDR3: CASSTSDYEQYV. CDR3 coding DNA: TGTGCCAGCAGTACCTCGGACTACGAGCAGTACGTC.